This is a list of T cell receptor beta chains from one sample in a study of response to subunit inactivated influenza vaccine. Via MiXCR, TCRdb re-called the RT-PCR reads, giving one row per CDR3 protein. The data show about 160,000 distinct CDR3 sequences, with under 13% seen just once and approximately 13% held by the top ten. Source: non-naive T cells sorted from PBMCs, taken roughly 48 days after vaccination. The receptors shown here come from a man aged 45-60 years who received an inactivated influenza vaccine. Both conserved end residues are part of each CDR3. Fields, in order: clone size, J gene, D gene, V gene, CDR3 length, CDR3 DNA, CDR3 protein. D genes are given only for firm matches. A row's size may be missing; if present it is once, few, many or a size class.

many TRBJ1-2 TRBD1 TRBV5-1 15 TGCGCCAGCAGCTGGACGCAGGGGGCTAACTATGGCTACACCTTC CASSWTQGANYGYTF
. TRBJ1-1 . TRBV12-3/TRBV12-4 14 TGTGCCAGCAAACGGGACGTCGGTATGGTAGAAGCTTTCTTT CASKRDVGMVEAFF
few TRBJ1-5 . TRBV29-1 14 TGCAGCGTTGGTGGGACGGATGTCAATCAGCCCCAGCATTTT CSVGGTDVNQPQHF
. TRBJ1-1 TRBD1 TRBV7-9 16 TGTGCCACCTCTCCCGGACAGGGGGTTATGAACACTGAAGCTTTCTTT CATSPGQGVMNTEAFF
. TRBJ1-1 . TRBV30 13 TGTGCCTGGAGTGGCGTGGCGTGGGCTGAAGCTTTCTTT CAWSGVAWAEAFF
many TRBJ1-1 . TRBV6-5 15 TGTGCCAGCAGTTACTCGTTAGGGCCAGTCGTTGAAGCTTTCTTT CASSYSLGPVVEAFF
. TRBJ1-5 . TRBV6-5 13 TGTGCCAGCAGTTCCCGGTTTGATCAGCCCCAGCATTTT CASSSRFDQPQHF
. TRBJ2-1 . TRBV7-6 16 TGTGCCAGCAGCCTAGAATTAGTTTCGACCTACAATGAGCAGTTCTTC CASSLELVSTYNEQFF
many TRBJ2-3 TRBD2 TRBV7-2 16 TGTGCCAGCAGCGGAACTAGCGGGGGGGCGACAGATACGCAGTATTTT CASSGTSGGATDTQYF
many TRBJ1-6 . TRBV12-3/TRBV12-4 16 TGTGCCAGCAGTTCTTCCGGCAGCTCCTATAATTCACCCCTCCACTTT CASSSSGSSYNSPLHF
many TRBJ2-5 TRBD1 TRBV15 18 TGTGCCACCAGCAGAGTTAGGACAGGGATAGGCTTTGAAGAGACCCAGTACTTC CATSRVRTGIGFEETQYF
many TRBJ1-2 . TRBV5-1 14 TGCGCCAGCAGCTATTCTTCGACGGAAACGAGGTACACCTTC CASSYSSTETRYTF
few TRBJ2-7 TRBD1 TRBV7-3 16 TGTGCCAGCAGGGTACAAGGACAGGCCCCTAGGTACGAGCAGTACTTC CASRVQGQAPRYEQYF
few TRBJ1-6 TRBD1 TRBV7-9 14 TGTGCCAGCAGCTGGACAGGGGCCGGGTCACCCCTCCACTTT CASSWTGAGSPLHF
many TRBJ1-1 TRBD1 TRBV6-2/TRBV6-3 14 TGTGCCAGCAGTTCGTCAGGGGGGATCACTGAAGCTTTCTTT CASSSSGGITEAFF
few TRBJ1-4 . TRBV6-1 16 TGTGCCAGTCGCCACACAACAGGGAGGGCAAATGAAAAACTGTTTTTT CASRHTTGRANEKLFF
once TRBJ1-5 TRBD1 TRBV19 16 TGTGCCAGTAGTACGCGACAGGGGTCAGGCAATCAGCCCCAGCATTTT CASSTRQGSGNQPQHF
. TRBJ1-3 . TRBV6-5 18 TGTGCCAGCAGTTACTCGGCTGCACCCGGGAGATCTGGAAACACCATATATTTT CASSYSAAPGRSGNTIYF
. TRBJ2-1 TRBD2 TRBV13 16 TGTGCCAGCAGCCCGAAAGCGGGAGGGTGGTACAATGAGCAGTTCTTC CASSPKAGGWYNEQFF
. TRBJ2-7 . TRBV20-1 17 TGCAGTGCTAGAGATCTTGTGCGGATCGGGGCCTCCTACGAGCAGTACTTC CSARDLVRIGASYEQYF
. TRBJ2-3 TRBD1 TRBV6-2/TRBV6-3 15 TGTGCCAGCAGCGACAGGGGGCGATACACAGATACGCAGTATTTT CASSDRGRYTDTQYF
. TRBJ1-2 TRBD1 TRBV30 14 TGTGCCTGGATCCCGCAGGGGGGGCGATCTGGCTACACCTTC CAWIPQGGRSGYTF
many TRBJ2-5 . TRBV7-9 16 TGTGCCAGCAGCCGAGGACACTTAACTTTCCAAGAGACCCAGTACTTC CASSRGHLTFQETQYF
. TRBJ2-2 . TRBV15 14 TGTGCCACCAGCAGAGACAGGGTCGCCGGGGAGCTGTTTTTT CATSRDRVAGELFF
. TRBJ2-7 . TRBV2 12 TGTGCCAGCACCCCGACCCCCTACGAGCAGTACTTC CASTPTPYEQYF
many TRBJ2-6 . TRBV7-2 15 TGTGCCAGCAGCCCCCGGGGCTCTGGGGCCAACGTCCTGACTTTC CASSPRGSGANVLTF
many TRBJ2-1 TRBD2 TRBV4-2 16 TGTGCCAGCAGCCAACTTGCGGGGGGGCTTCCGGGTGAGCAGTTCTTC CASSQLAGGLPGEQFF
few TRBJ1-3 . TRBV29-1 14 TGCAGCGTTGGTTCACCTCGCTCTGGAAACACCATATATTTT CSVGSPRSGNTIYF
many TRBJ2-7 TRBD2 TRBV11-2 14 TGTGCCAGCAGCCCGGGGGGAATTAGCTACGAGCAGTACTTC CASSPGGISYEQYF
many TRBJ1-1 . TRBV7-2 14 TGTGCCAGCAGCTTCGGGGGTGGGAACACTGAAGCTTTCTTT CASSFGGGNTEAFF
. TRBJ2-3 . TRBV19 18 TGTGCCAGTAGTATAGGTTGGAGGGGGAAAAAGGGCACAGATACGCAGTATTTT CASSIGWRGKKGTDTQYF
. TRBJ2-3 . TRBV9 15 TGTGCCAGCAGCGTATGGGACAAAAGCACAGATACGCAGTATTTT CASSVWDKSTDTQYF
. TRBJ1-1 . TRBV19 15 TGTGCCAGTAGTTCCATAGACAGACAGAACACTGAAGCTTTCTTT CASSSIDRQNTEAFF
. TRBJ2-4 TRBD2 TRBV20-1 17 TGCAGTGCTAGAATCGGGCCAGCGGGGGAATTCAAAAACATTCAGTACTTC CSARIGPAGEFKNIQYF
many TRBJ2-7 TRBD1 TRBV7-8 15 TGTGCCAGCAGCTTAGTCACAGGGGGCTCCTACGAGCAGTACTTC CASSLVTGGSYEQYF
. TRBJ2-7 . TRBV30 14 TGTGCCTGGAGTCCCTTGGACAGCCCCTACGAGCAGTACTTC CAWSPLDSPYEQYF
many TRBJ1-4 . TRBV6-1 14 TGTGCCAGCAGAAGGACCGCCGGTGGTGAAAAACTGTTTTTT CASRRTAGGEKLFF
. TRBJ2-2 . TRBV28 17 TGTGCCAGCAGTTTAGGGGCTCTAGGGTTGGACACCGGGGAGCTGTTTTTT CASSLGALGLDTGELFF
many TRBJ1-2 . TRBV18 14 TGTGCCAGCTCACCGGGGAGACAGGACAATGGCTACACCTTC CASSPGRQDNGYTF
many TRBJ1-2 . TRBV11-2 15 TGTGCCAGCAGTCCGGGCCCTCAAACAACGCGAGACTACACCTTC CASSPGPQTTRDYTF
few TRBJ1-5 TRBD1 TRBV10-3 16 TGTGCCATCAGCGCAAATACAGGGGGCGACGATCAGCCCCAGCATTTT CAISANTGGDDQPQHF
. TRBJ2-3 . TRBV20-1 13 TGCAGTGCCCCTTTGAGTCCCACAGATACGCAGTATTTT CSAPLSPTDTQYF
many TRBJ2-1 TRBD1 TRBV29-1 14 TGCAGCGGGTCCGGGACAGGCCGTTACAATGAGCAGTTCTTC CSGSGTGRYNEQFF
. TRBJ1-1 . TRBV9 14 TGTGCCAGCAGCGTAATCCCAGGGCACACTGAAGCTTTCTTT CASSVIPGHTEAFF
. TRBJ2-5 . TRBV5-4 16 TGTGCCAGCAGCTTGTCCCCGCAAGGTGTACAAGAGACCCAGTACTTC CASSLSPQGVQETQYF
. TRBJ2-5 TRBD1 TRBV14 15 TGTGCCAGCAGCTCCGGGACAGGGGCCGGAAAGACCCAGTACTTC CASSSGTGAGKTQYF
few TRBJ2-6 . TRBV7-3 20 TGTGCCAGCAGCTTAAGCTGGCTTCTAGATTACTCTCCTGGGGCCAACGTCCTGACTTTC CASSLSWLLDYSPGANVLTF
. TRBJ2-6 . TRBV11-2 16 TGTGCCAGCAGCTTAGGTTTGGGGGCTGGGGCCAACGTCCTGACTTTC CASSLGLGAGANVLTF
. TRBJ2-7 TRBD1 TRBV25-1 13 TGTGCCAGCAGTGCACAGGGGTTTGCCGAGCAGTACTTC CASSAQGFAEQYF
many TRBJ2-3 . TRBV7-9 14 TGTGCCAGCAGCTTCCAAGGCAGCACAGATACGCAGTATTTT CASSFQGSTDTQYF
. TRBJ1-1 . TRBV6-1 14 TGTGCCAGCAGGCTTCGACAGAGTAACACTGAAGCTTTCTTT CASRLRQSNTEAFF
. TRBJ1-5 . TRBV4-1 14 TGCGCCAGCAGCCCCTCTGTGGGGGTTCAGCCCCAGCATTTT CASSPSVGVQPQHF
few TRBJ1-4 . TRBV20-1 14 TGCAGTGCTAGGGACGGGGCTTGGGGTGAAAAACTGTTTTTT CSARDGAWGEKLFF
many TRBJ1-1 . TRBV12-3/TRBV12-4 12 TGTGCCAGCAGTTATACTAGGGCTGAAGCTTTCTTT CASSYTRAEAFF
few TRBJ2-5 TRBD1 TRBV15 15 TGTGCCACCAGCAGAAGCGACAGGGCCCAAGAGACCCAGTACTTC CATSRSDRAQETQYF
few TRBJ2-1 . TRBV18 16 TGTGCCAGCTCACCACTACGGAAATCCTCCTACAATGAGCAGTTCTTC CASSPLRKSSYNEQFF
few TRBJ1-4 . TRBV29-1 13 TGCAGCGTTGATCGGGGAGGGACCGGGCAACTGTTTTTT CSVDRGGTGQLFF
many TRBJ1-1 . TRBV5-1 13 TGCGCCAGCAGCCTGGAGGAGAGGAGCAAAGCTTTCTTT CASSLEERSKAFF
many TRBJ2-5 TRBD2 TRBV7-6 17 TGTGCCAGCAGCCAAGATTCCCCTAGCGGGGGCGCGGAGACCCAGTACTTC CASSQDSPSGGAETQYF